This T cell receptor beta chain was profiled in a study of T-cell memory formation after mild COVID-19. Findings and caveats of the study: Of the contracting clones, CD4+ ones lay mainly in CM and EM, and CD8+ ones in EMRA.

The CDR3 is 15 amino acids. V lost 1 base and J lost 6, with 15 bases in between. In germline, CDR1 is MGHRA, CDR2 YSYEKL. TCRdb re-called the 5' RACE reads through MiXCR, storing one row per CDR3 protein. This table holds 150,000 to 200,000 distinct CDR3 sequences, 25% to 40% found once. The sample holds a few counts of this clonotype. What it binds is unknown. The chain recombines TRBV4-1 with TRBJ1-1; TRBD1 is a possible D gene (5 bases). Input material: PBMCs or a T cell subset sorted from them (not recorded which). The receptor comes from an adult woman who had mild COVID-19 (a few samples of this study predate the infection). Cell type and time point are not known. For the CDR3, the DNA is TGCGCCAGCAGCCAAGTTCATAGGGGTGACGCTGAAGCTTTCTTT. As protein: CASSQVHRGDAEAFF.